Listed below are T cell receptor beta chains from one sample, sequenced in a study of OX40 agonist ivuxolimab in advanced cancers. The protocol was immunoSEQ multiplex PCR, while the TCRdb copy is restricted to in-frame clones and leaves out a portion. This table has around 90,000 clones, roughly 84% appearing once. Specimen: CD4+ or CD8+ T cells sorted from blood, collected in a trial of the OX40 agonist ivuxolimab. The receptors stem from an adult with an advanced solid tumor such as melanoma, head and neck, liver or kidney cancer. The CDR3 runs from the conserved cysteine through the conserved F or W. D genes are given only for firm matches. Expanded clones get a size class; other rows say once, few or many, or leave the size out.

D,J,size,V,CDR3,DNA
TRBD1,TRBJ1-1,NA,TRBV7-9,CASSQGQGNTEAFF,TGTGCCAGCAGCCAGGGACAGGGGAACACTGAAGCTTTCTTT
TRBD2,TRBJ2-1,NA,TRBV19,CASSPLAGGLSEQFF,TGTGCCAGTAGTCCGCTAGCGGGGGGGCTCAGTGAGCAGTTCTTC
NA,TRBJ2-7,once,TRBV7-9,CASSPVSEQYF,TGTGCCAGCAGCCCCGTCTCCGAGCAGTACTTC
NA,TRBJ2-3,NA,TRBV14,CASSQGWELVTDTQYF,TGTGCCAGCAGCCAAGGCTGGGAACTGGTCACAGATACGCAGTATTTT
NA,TRBJ2-3,NA,TRBV6-1,CASSDTREDTQYF,TGTGCCAGCAGTGACACCAGGGAAGATACGCAGTATTTT
NA,TRBJ1-1,NA,TRBV7-2,CASSLVALTGAFF,TGTGCCAGCAGCTTAGTAGCTCTGACGGGGGCTTTCTTT
TRBD2,TRBJ2-1,NA,TRBV7-9,CASTRARGGNNEQFF,TGTGCCAGCACCAGGGCGCGGGGGGGCAACAATGAGCAGTTCTTC
NA,TRBJ1-1,NA,TRBV6-6,CASTGETTMNTEAFF,TGTGCCAGCACCGGGGAAACGACCATGAACACTGAAGCTTTCTTT
NA,TRBJ1-2,NA,TRBV19,CASSIKGYYGYTF,TGTGCCAGTAGTATCAAGGGGTACTATGGCTACACCTTC
TRBD1,TRBJ2-6,NA,TRBV28,CASSGGQIFSGANVLTF,TGTGCCAGCAGTGGGGGACAGATATTCTCTGGGGCCAACGTCCTGACTTTC
NA,TRBJ2-7,once,TRBV21-1,CASSKVPYEQYF,TGTGCCAGCAGCAAAGTTCCCTACGAGCAGTACTTC
NA,TRBJ2-5,NA,TRBV5-1,CASSLARETQYF,TGCGCCAGCAGCTTGGCCCGAGAGACCCAGTACTTC
NA,TRBJ1-5,NA,TRBV5-1,CASSLTPGNSNQPQHF,TGCGCCAGCAGCTTGACCCCCGGTAATAGCAATCAGCCCCAGCATTTT
NA,TRBJ2-7,once,TRBV23-1,CASSQSGGRTYEQYF,TGCGCCAGCAGTCAATCAGGGGGACGGACCTACGAGCAGTACTTC
TRBD1,TRBJ1-2,NA,TRBV7-2,CASSYNRDRGRRGYTF,TGTGCCAGCAGCTATAACCGGGACAGGGGGCGTCGAGGCTACACCTTC
NA,TRBJ2-3,NA,TRBV7-9,CASSRSTDTQYF,TGTGCCAGCAGCCGTAGCACAGATACGCAGTATTTT
TRBD1,TRBJ2-2,once,TRBV10-2,CASGQADTGELFF,TGCGCCAGCGGACAGGCCGACACCGGGGAGCTGTTTTTT
NA,TRBJ1-1,NA,TRBV16,CASSQGVNTEAFF,TGTGCCAGCAGCCAAGGTGTGAACACTGAAGCTTTCTTT